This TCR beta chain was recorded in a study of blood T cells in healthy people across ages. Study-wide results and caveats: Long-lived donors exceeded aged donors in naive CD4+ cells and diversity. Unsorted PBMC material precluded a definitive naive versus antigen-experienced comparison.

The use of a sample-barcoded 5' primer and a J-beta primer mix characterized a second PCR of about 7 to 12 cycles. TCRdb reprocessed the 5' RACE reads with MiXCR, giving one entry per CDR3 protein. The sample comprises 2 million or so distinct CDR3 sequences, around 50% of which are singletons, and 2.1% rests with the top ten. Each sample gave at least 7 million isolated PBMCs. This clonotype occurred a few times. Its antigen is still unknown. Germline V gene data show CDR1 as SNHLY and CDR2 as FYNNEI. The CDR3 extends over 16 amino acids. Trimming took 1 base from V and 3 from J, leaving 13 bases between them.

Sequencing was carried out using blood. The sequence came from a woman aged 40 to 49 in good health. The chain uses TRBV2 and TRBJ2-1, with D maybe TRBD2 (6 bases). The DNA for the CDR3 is TGTGCCAGCAGTGAAGAAACGGGGGTCTTCTACAATGAGCAGTTCTTC. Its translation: CASSEETGVFYNEQFF.